Sequencing of this T cell receptor (beta chain) was carried out in a study of shared clonotypes between healthy human individuals. Libraries were prepared by immunoSEQ multiplex PCR; TCRdb keeps only in-frame clonotypes and omits some of them. The repertoire has about 490,000 clones, 76% of them found once; the top ten carry over 10%. The length of the CDR3 is 14 residues. The ends were cut back, 6 bases at V and 6 bases at J, with 15 bases in the middle. Germline CDR1 reads SNHLY; CDR2 reads FYNNEI. Material: PBMCs. The source is a woman between 40 and 55 years old in good health. Some clones in this sample may be carry-over from other donors' samples. The rearrangement joins TRBV2 to TRBJ1-5; a possible D gene is TRBD1 (5 bases). The DNA of the CDR3 is TGTGCCAGCAGCGGGACTGCTTCGGGTCAGCCCCAGCATTTT. Protein: CASSGTASGQPQHF.